This TCR beta chain was documented in a study of control samples from healthy donors and cancer patients (TCRdb year 2020). Libraries were constructed by the immunoSEQ multiplex PCR assay. TCRdb provides this immuneACCESS table in a form limited to in-frame rearrangements. Some clones are lacking; in checked studies, under half of them reflect an unresolved V gene, and why the rest are absent is not known. In this sample the table shows approximately 120,000 clones, about 87% of which occur a single time. The leading ten clones occupy about 2.9% of the sample. Via the germline V gene, CDR1 is MDHEN and CDR2 SYDVKM. V sheds 5 bases and J sheds 1 base, leaving 15 bases between their ends. The CDR3 holds 15 amino acids from the cysteine to the phenylalanine. Kept here is only the CDR3 DNA, which spans 45 bases and is read in frame from base 1. This clone was detected once. Its specific antigen is unknown. Per-nucleotide qualities are absent, and no much larger clonotype sits a single base away.

This sequence originates from a man aged 55 to 70 in good health. The chain is assembled from TRBV28 and TRBJ2-7; TRBD2 might be the D gene, on 7 matching bases. What was sequenced was blood. The DNA reads TGTGCCAGCAGTGCTTTGCGGGGGCTTTCCTACGAGCAGTACTTC. Its translation is CASSALRGLSYEQYF.